Listed below are T cell receptor beta chains from one sample, sequenced in a study of vaccination and CD4 T cells after COVID-19. Their target antigens are unknown. TCRdb used MiXCR to reprocess the PCR reads, holding one entry per CDR3 protein. The table lists more than 7,500 distinct CDR3 sequences, around two fifths of them singletons, with around an eighth in the top ten. Sequenced: CD4+ T cells from blood, cultured in vitro. Receptors were obtained from a human donor in good health. Each CDR3 is given with its conserved first and last residue. D genes are given only for firm matches. For some rows the clone size is stated as once, few or many, or as a class when expanded; others skip it.

clone size: .
CDR3 length: 14
V gene: TRBV24-1
D gene: TRBD1
J gene: TRBJ2-2
CDR3 DNA: TGTGCCACCAGTGACAGGGGGCGGACCGGGGAGCTGTTTTTT
CDR3 protein: CATSDRGRTGELFF

clone size: once
CDR3 length: 15
V gene: TRBV6-7
D gene: .
J gene: TRBJ1-4
CDR3 DNA: TGTGCCAGCAGTTACCCGGGACGGCGGAGGGAAAAACTGTTTTTT
CDR3 protein: CASSYPGRRREKLFF

clone size: .
CDR3 length: 15
V gene: TRBV21-1
D gene: .
J gene: TRBJ2-1
CDR3 DNA: TGTGCCAGCATTCTCTGCGGGAGCCTGGCCAATGAGCAGTTCTTC
CDR3 protein: CASILCGSLANEQFF

clone size: few
CDR3 length: 14
V gene: TRBV7-9
D gene: TRBD1
J gene: TRBJ1-1
CDR3 DNA: TGTGCCAGCAGCCCAATCAGGGGGGCAACTGAAGCTTTCTTT
CDR3 protein: CASSPIRGATEAFF

clone size: .
CDR3 length: 15
V gene: TRBV5-1
D gene: TRBD2
J gene: TRBJ2-3
CDR3 DNA: TGCGCCAGCAGCTTGGCCCCCGGGGGGGTCGATACGCAGTATTTT
CDR3 protein: CASSLAPGGVDTQYF

clone size: few
CDR3 length: 16
V gene: TRBV7-2
D gene: .
J gene: TRBJ1-6
CDR3 DNA: TGTGCCAGCAGCGGGGGCCCAGGGGTCTATAATTCACCCCTCCACTTT
CDR3 protein: CASSGGPGVYNSPLHF

clone size: .
CDR3 length: 16
V gene: TRBV19
D gene: TRBD1
J gene: TRBJ2-7
CDR3 DNA: TGTGCCAGTAGTATAACCGGGACAGTGTTGGGCTACGAGCAGTACTTC
CDR3 protein: CASSITGTVLGYEQYF

clone size: medium-sized
CDR3 length: 14
V gene: TRBV7-8
D gene: TRBD1
J gene: TRBJ1-2
CDR3 DNA: TGTGCCAGCAGCGGCCGGGACAGGGGCTATGGCTACACCTTC
CDR3 protein: CASSGRDRGYGYTF

clone size: few
CDR3 length: 13
V gene: TRBV6-1
D gene: .
J gene: TRBJ2-1
CDR3 DNA: TGTGCCAGCAGTGAACCGGGAAGAAATGAGCAGTTCTTC
CDR3 protein: CASSEPGRNEQFF

clone size: .
CDR3 length: 13
V gene: TRBV2
D gene: .
J gene: TRBJ2-3
CDR3 DNA: TGTGCCAGCAAGGGTTATAGCACAGATACGCAGTATTTT
CDR3 protein: CASKGYSTDTQYF

clone size: .
CDR3 length: 11
V gene: TRBV30
D gene: .
J gene: TRBJ1-2
CDR3 DNA: TGTGCCTGCTTCGAAGCCCCTGGCTACACCTTC
CDR3 protein: CACFEAPGYTF

clone size: .
CDR3 length: 15
V gene: TRBV20-1
D gene: .
J gene: TRBJ1-3
CDR3 DNA: TGCAGTGCTAGTCTGGGCCCTAGCTCTGGAAACACCATATATTTT
CDR3 protein: CSASLGPSSGNTIYF

clone size: .
CDR3 length: 14
V gene: TRBV20-1
D gene: TRBD1
J gene: TRBJ1-1
CDR3 DNA: TGCAGTGCTTCCTCCGGGACAGGAACCACTGAAGCTTTCTTT
CDR3 protein: CSASSGTGTTEAFF

clone size: few
CDR3 length: 16
V gene: TRBV25-1
D gene: TRBD2
J gene: TRBJ2-3
CDR3 DNA: TGTGCCAGCAGTGATCGAGTAAGCGGGAGTACAGATACGCAGTATTTT
CDR3 protein: CASSDRVSGSTDTQYF

clone size: .
CDR3 length: 17
V gene: TRBV7-2
D gene: .
J gene: TRBJ2-1
CDR3 DNA: TGTGCCAGCAGCCCTCAAACACCGGGGGGACATTACAATGAGCAGTTCTTC
CDR3 protein: CASSPQTPGGHYNEQFF

clone size: .
CDR3 length: 16
V gene: TRBV6-1
D gene: TRBD1
J gene: TRBJ1-1
CDR3 DNA: TGTGCCAGTTCATTGGGACAGGGGGAGATGAACACTGAAGCTTTCTTT
CDR3 protein: CASSLGQGEMNTEAFF

clone size: .
CDR3 length: 16
V gene: TRBV7-9
D gene: TRBD1
J gene: TRBJ2-7
CDR3 DNA: TGTGCCAGCAGCCCAAAATTCCGACAGGGAAGCGACGAGCAGTACTTC
CDR3 protein: CASSPKFRQGSDEQYF

clone size: few
CDR3 length: 16
V gene: TRBV28
D gene: TRBD2
J gene: TRBJ2-3
CDR3 DNA: TGTGCCAGCTACCCTCTACTAGCGGGGGGCACAGATACGCAGTATTTT
CDR3 protein: CASYPLLAGGTDTQYF

clone size: .
CDR3 length: 14
V gene: TRBV20-1
D gene: TRBD2
J gene: TRBJ2-5
CDR3 DNA: TGCAGTGCTAGTAGGCTAGCGGCTCAAGAGACCCAGTACTTC
CDR3 protein: CSASRLAAQETQYF

clone size: few
CDR3 length: 14
V gene: TRBV7-8
D gene: .
J gene: TRBJ2-7
CDR3 DNA: TGTGCCAGCAGCTTAAAGCGGGTCCCCTACGAGCAGTACTTC
CDR3 protein: CASSLKRVPYEQYF

clone size: .
CDR3 length: 15
V gene: TRBV4-3
D gene: .
J gene: TRBJ1-6
CDR3 DNA: TGCGCCAGCAGCCAAGGAACCTTTCGGGGTTCACCCCTCCACTTT
CDR3 protein: CASSQGTFRGSPLHF

clone size: .
CDR3 length: 18
V gene: TRBV7-9
D gene: .
J gene: TRBJ2-3
CDR3 DNA: TGTGCCAGCAGCTTACCCCACACCGGGAAAAACCTCACAGATACGCAGTATTTT
CDR3 protein: CASSLPHTGKNLTDTQYF

clone size: .
CDR3 length: 15
V gene: TRBV6-5
D gene: .
J gene: TRBJ2-4
CDR3 DNA: TGTGCCAGCAGTTACCGTGGCGGGATGGGAAACATTCAGTACTTC
CDR3 protein: CASSYRGGMGNIQYF

clone size: .
CDR3 length: 13
V gene: TRBV6-1
D gene: TRBD1
J gene: TRBJ1-2
CDR3 DNA: TGTGCCAGCAGTCCAACAGGGGGCTTTGGCTACACCTTC
CDR3 protein: CASSPTGGFGYTF

clone size: .
CDR3 length: 13
V gene: TRBV29-1
D gene: .
J gene: TRBJ1-5
CDR3 DNA: TGCAGCGCTCGGGCCAGGGAGGGTCAGCCCCAGCATTTT
CDR3 protein: CSARAREGQPQHF

clone size: few
CDR3 length: 12
V gene: TRBV2
D gene: .
J gene: TRBJ2-3
CDR3 DNA: TGTGCCAGCAGCCCGGTGGCAGATACGCAGTATTTT
CDR3 protein: CASSPVADTQYF

clone size: .
CDR3 length: 14
V gene: TRBV2
D gene: .
J gene: TRBJ2-7
CDR3 DNA: TGTGCCAGCAGTGACGGAACAGGTCTAGGGGAGCAGTACTTC
CDR3 protein: CASSDGTGLGEQYF

clone size: .
CDR3 length: 11
V gene: TRBV7-9
D gene: .
J gene: TRBJ2-7
CDR3 DNA: TGTGCCAGCAGCCAAGAACACGAGCAGTACTTC
CDR3 protein: CASSQEHEQYF

clone size: .
CDR3 length: 16
V gene: TRBV7-9
D gene: .
J gene: TRBJ1-2
CDR3 DNA: TGTGCCAGCAGCTTAGGAACGGCGGGGGGGCTCTATGGCTACACCTTC
CDR3 protein: CASSLGTAGGLYGYTF

clone size: .
CDR3 length: 17
V gene: TRBV15
D gene: .
J gene: TRBJ1-3
CDR3 DNA: TGTGCCACCAGCAGAGATGAGGCAGGAATCCTAGGAAACACCATATATTTT
CDR3 protein: CATSRDEAGILGNTIYF

clone size: .
CDR3 length: 15
V gene: TRBV7-9
D gene: TRBD2
J gene: TRBJ2-2
CDR3 DNA: TGTGCCAGCAGCCAAGAAGCTAGCGGGCCCGGGGAGCTGTTTTTT
CDR3 protein: CASSQEASGPGELFF

clone size: .
CDR3 length: 16
V gene: TRBV2
D gene: .
J gene: TRBJ1-2
CDR3 DNA: TGTGCCAGCAGTGTTACCCTGAGGACAGAATCTTATGGCTACACCTTC
CDR3 protein: CASSVTLRTESYGYTF

clone size: .
CDR3 length: 18
V gene: TRBV7-6
D gene: TRBD2
J gene: TRBJ2-7
CDR3 DNA: TGTGCCAGCAGCTTAGTAGTCCCTGGACTAGCGGGAGGGAGTGAGCAGTACTTC
CDR3 protein: CASSLVVPGLAGGSEQYF

clone size: .
CDR3 length: 16
V gene: TRBV6-1
D gene: TRBD1
J gene: TRBJ1-6
CDR3 DNA: TGTGCCGCGAGCCCGAGCTACAGGGGGCATGGGTCACCCCTCCACTTT
CDR3 protein: CAASPSYRGHGSPLHF

clone size: .
CDR3 length: 15
V gene: TRBV2
D gene: TRBD1
J gene: TRBJ2-5
CDR3 DNA: TGTGCCAGCAGCACCGGGACAGGGGGTTCGGAGACCCAGTACTTC
CDR3 protein: CASSTGTGGSETQYF

clone size: few
CDR3 length: 13
V gene: TRBV6-1
D gene: .
J gene: TRBJ2-7
CDR3 DNA: TGTGCCAGCATGGGGGGCCTCCTCTCTGGGCAGTACTTC
CDR3 protein: CASMGGLLSGQYF

clone size: .
CDR3 length: 16
V gene: TRBV11-2
D gene: .
J gene: TRBJ2-3
CDR3 DNA: TGTGCCAGCAGCCCCGGGGACGGGGAATTCACAGATACGCAGTATTTT
CDR3 protein: CASSPGDGEFTDTQYF

clone size: .
CDR3 length: 16
V gene: TRBV6-2/TRBV6-3
D gene: TRBD2
J gene: TRBJ2-1
CDR3 DNA: TGTGCCAGCAGTCCAGCGGGAGGGAGCTCCTACAATGAGCAGTTCTTC
CDR3 protein: CASSPAGGSSYNEQFF

clone size: .
CDR3 length: 12
V gene: TRBV10-2
D gene: .
J gene: TRBJ2-3
CDR3 DNA: TGCGCCAGCAGTGACTCAGGTCATACGCAGTATTTT
CDR3 protein: CASSDSGHTQYF

clone size: few
CDR3 length: 13
V gene: TRBV10-1
D gene: .
J gene: TRBJ1-6
CDR3 DNA: TGCGCCAGCAGTCTGGGTCGGAATTCACCCCTCCACTTT
CDR3 protein: CASSLGRNSPLHF

clone size: .
CDR3 length: 14
V gene: TRBV6-1
D gene: TRBD1
J gene: TRBJ1-5
CDR3 DNA: TGTGCCAGCAGCCCGACAGGGCGCGATCAGCCCCAGCATTTT
CDR3 protein: CASSPTGRDQPQHF

clone size: .
CDR3 length: 17
V gene: TRBV19
D gene: TRBD2
J gene: TRBJ2-5
CDR3 DNA: TGTGCCAGTAGTATGCCCACTAGCGGGGGATTACAAGAGACCCAGTACTTC
CDR3 protein: CASSMPTSGGLQETQYF

clone size: .
CDR3 length: 13
V gene: TRBV29-1
D gene: .
J gene: TRBJ1-5
CDR3 DNA: TGCAGCGTTGAAAAACAGCCCAATCAGCCCCAGCATTTT
CDR3 protein: CSVEKQPNQPQHF

clone size: .
CDR3 length: 12
V gene: TRBV9
D gene: .
J gene: TRBJ2-3
CDR3 DNA: TGTGCCAGCAGCCAACCTCAGGCTACGCAGTATTTT
CDR3 protein: CASSQPQATQYF

clone size: .
CDR3 length: 13
V gene: TRBV14
D gene: TRBD1
J gene: TRBJ1-2
CDR3 DNA: TGTGCCAGCAGCCACCGACAGGGGCAGGGCTACACCTTC
CDR3 protein: CASSHRQGQGYTF

clone size: few
CDR3 length: 11
V gene: TRBV6-2/TRBV6-3
D gene: .
J gene: TRBJ2-5
CDR3 DNA: TGTGCCAGCAGTTTTGAGGAGACCCAGTACTTC
CDR3 protein: CASSFEETQYF

clone size: .
CDR3 length: 12
V gene: TRBV6-1
D gene: .
J gene: TRBJ2-1
CDR3 DNA: TGTGCCAGCAGAACGGGGGGCCGTGAGCAGTTCTTC
CDR3 protein: CASRTGGREQFF

clone size: few
CDR3 length: 14
V gene: TRBV15
D gene: .
J gene: TRBJ2-5
CDR3 DNA: TGTGCCACCAGCAGACAGGGGTACCAAGAGACCCAGTACTTC
CDR3 protein: CATSRQGYQETQYF

clone size: few
CDR3 length: 13
V gene: TRBV6-2/TRBV6-3
D gene: .
J gene: TRBJ1-1
CDR3 DNA: TGTGCCAGCAGTCGGACTGCAAGGGCTGAAGCTTTCTTT
CDR3 protein: CASSRTARAEAFF

clone size: .
CDR3 length: 16
V gene: TRBV6-1
D gene: TRBD1
J gene: TRBJ2-7
CDR3 DNA: TGTGCCAGCAGCCCCCGTGAAGGACAGGGGGCCTACGAGCAGTACTTC
CDR3 protein: CASSPREGQGAYEQYF

clone size: few
CDR3 length: 15
V gene: TRBV7-9
D gene: TRBD2
J gene: TRBJ2-3
CDR3 DNA: TGTGCCAGCAGGTCTAGCGGGACTAGCACAGATACGCAGTATTTT
CDR3 protein: CASRSSGTSTDTQYF

clone size: .
CDR3 length: 11
V gene: TRBV12-3/TRBV12-4
D gene: .
J gene: TRBJ2-5
CDR3 DNA: TGTGCCAGCAAGTGGAGGGAGACCCAGTACTTC
CDR3 protein: CASKWRETQYF

clone size: few
CDR3 length: 15
V gene: TRBV28
D gene: .
J gene: TRBJ1-3
CDR3 DNA: TGTGCCAGCAGTTTATGGAGGAGCTCTGGAAACACCATATATTTT
CDR3 protein: CASSLWRSSGNTIYF

clone size: .
CDR3 length: 13
V gene: TRBV20-1
D gene: .
J gene: TRBJ2-5
CDR3 DNA: TGCAGTGCTGGACTACTAGTTACGGAGACCCAGTACTTC
CDR3 protein: CSAGLLVTETQYF